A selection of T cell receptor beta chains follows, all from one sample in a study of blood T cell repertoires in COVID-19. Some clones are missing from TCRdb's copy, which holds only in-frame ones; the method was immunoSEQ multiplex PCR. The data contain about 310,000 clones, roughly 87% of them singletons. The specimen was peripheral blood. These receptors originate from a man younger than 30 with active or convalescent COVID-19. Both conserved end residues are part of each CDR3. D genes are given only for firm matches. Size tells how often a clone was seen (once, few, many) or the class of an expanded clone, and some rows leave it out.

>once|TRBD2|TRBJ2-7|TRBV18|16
CASSPGGLAGSREQYF
TGTGCCAGCTCACCAGGGGGACTAGCGGGGTCTAGGGAGCAGTACTTC
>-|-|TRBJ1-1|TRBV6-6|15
CASSYNPYKGTEAFF
TGTGCCAGCAGTTACAACCCGTACAAGGGGACTGAAGCTTTCTTT
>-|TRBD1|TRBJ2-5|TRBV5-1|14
CASSLAGGEETQYF
TGCGCCAGCAGCTTGGCAGGGGGCGAAGAGACCCAGTACTTC
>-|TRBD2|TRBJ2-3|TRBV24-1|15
CATQQGSGGTDTQYF
TGTGCCACCCAGCAGGGGAGCGGGGGAACAGATACGCAGTATTTT
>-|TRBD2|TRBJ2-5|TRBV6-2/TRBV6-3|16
CASSTPSGGAPETQYF
TGTGCCAGCAGTACGCCTAGCGGGGGGGCACCAGAGACCCAGTACTTC
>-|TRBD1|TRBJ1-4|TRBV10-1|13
CASSDSGGEKLFF
TGCGCCAGCAGTGATTCAGGGGGAGAAAAACTGTTTTTT
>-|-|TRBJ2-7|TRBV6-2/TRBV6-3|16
CASSYLRTEITYEQYF
TGTGCCAGCAGTTACCTTCGGACAGAAATTACCTACGAGCAGTACTTC
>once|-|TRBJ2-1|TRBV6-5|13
CASRRALHNEQFF
TGTGCCAGCAGACGAGCCCTTCACAATGAGCAGTTCTTC
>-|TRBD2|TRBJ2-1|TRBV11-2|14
CASSLELAGDEAFF
TGTGCCAGCAGCTTAGAACTAGCGGGTGATGAGGCGTTCTTC
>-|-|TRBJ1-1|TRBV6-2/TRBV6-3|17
CASTPTGGARMNTEAFF
TGTGCCAGCACCCCCACGGGGGGGGCGCGGATGAACACTGAAGCTTTCTTT
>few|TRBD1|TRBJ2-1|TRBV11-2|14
CASSYGQGYNEQFF
TGTGCCAGCAGCTACGGACAGGGGTACAATGAGCAGTTCTTC
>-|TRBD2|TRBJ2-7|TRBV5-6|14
CASSLLSGSSEQYF
TGTGCCAGCAGCTTGCTTAGCGGGAGTTCCGAGCAGTACTTC
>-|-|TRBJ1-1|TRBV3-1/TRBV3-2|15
CASSPFYRVDTEAFF
TGTGCCAGCAGCCCTTTTTACAGGGTGGACACTGAAGCTTTCTTT
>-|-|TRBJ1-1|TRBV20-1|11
CSARGSGLAFF
TGCAGTGCTAGAGGTTCCGGGTTAGCTTTCTTT
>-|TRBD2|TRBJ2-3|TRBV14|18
CASSHPGLAGRSTDTQYF
TGTGCCAGCAGCCACCCGGGACTAGCGGGGCGATCCACAGATACGCAGTATTTT
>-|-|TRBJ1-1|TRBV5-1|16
CASSLALRGKDTEAFF
TGCGCCAGCAGCTTGGCCTTAAGGGGGAAGGACACTGAAGCTTTCTTT
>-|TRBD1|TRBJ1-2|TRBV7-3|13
CASSPGGYMGYTF
TGTGCCAGCAGCCCAGGGGGTTATATGGGCTACACCTTC
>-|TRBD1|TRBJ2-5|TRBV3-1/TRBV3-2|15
CASSFTGTGQETQYF
TGTGCCAGCAGTTTCACCGGGACAGGCCAAGAGACCCAGTACTTC
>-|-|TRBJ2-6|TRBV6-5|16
CASSYAGPSGANVLTF
TGTGCCAGCAGTTACGCGGGACCCTCTGGGGCCAACGTCCTGACTTTC
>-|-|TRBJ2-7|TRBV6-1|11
CASSETRERNF
TGTGCCAGCAGTGAAACACGCGAGCGGAACTTC
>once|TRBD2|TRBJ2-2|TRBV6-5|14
CASALGGAFGELFF
TGTGCCAGTGCTCTCGGGGGGGCGTTCGGGGAGCTGTTTTTT
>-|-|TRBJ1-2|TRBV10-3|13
CAISADSESGYTF
TGTGCCATCAGTGCGGACAGCGAATCGGGCTACACCTTC
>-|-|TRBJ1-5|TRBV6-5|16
CASSYYPGEGNQPQHF
TGTGCCAGCAGTTACTATCCAGGGGAGGGGAATCAGCCCCAGCATTTT
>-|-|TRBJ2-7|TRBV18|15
CASSRVGVLIEEQYF
TGTGCCAGCTCACGGGTGGGAGTGCTAATTGAGGAGCAGTACTTC
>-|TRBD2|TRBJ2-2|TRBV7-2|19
CASSLNLGAVSGIVGELFF
TGTGCCAGCAGCTTAAATCTCGGGGCGGTTAGCGGGATCGTCGGGGAGCTGTTTTTT
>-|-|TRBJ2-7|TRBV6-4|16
CASSAQGGPSYYEQYF
TGTGCCAGCAGTGCCCAGGGGGGCCCAAGCTACTACGAGCAGTACTTC
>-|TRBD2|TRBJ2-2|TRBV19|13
CATGGANTGELFF
TGTGCCACGGGAGGGGCGAACACCGGGGAGCTGTTTTTT
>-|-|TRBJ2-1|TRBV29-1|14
CSVEFAPTYNEQFF
TGCAGCGTTGAATTCGCGCCTACCTACAATGAGCAGTTCTTC
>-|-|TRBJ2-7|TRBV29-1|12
CSVHAGSYEQYF
TGCAGCGTCCACGCCGGGAGCTACGAGCAGTACTTC
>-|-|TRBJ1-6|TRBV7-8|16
CASSFGDISYNSPLHF
TGTGCCAGCAGCTTTGGGGACATCTCCTATAATTCACCCCTCCACTTT
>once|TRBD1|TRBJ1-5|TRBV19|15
CASSPDRGLIQPQHF
TGTGCCAGTAGCCCGGACAGGGGGCTTATTCAGCCCCAGCATTTT
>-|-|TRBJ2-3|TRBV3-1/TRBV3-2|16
CASSQGDWSLPDTQYF
TGTGCCAGCAGCCAAGGAGACTGGTCGCTCCCAGATACGCAGTATTTT
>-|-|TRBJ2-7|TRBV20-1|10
CSASLREQYF
TGCAGTGCTAGCCTCCGCGAGCAGTACTTC
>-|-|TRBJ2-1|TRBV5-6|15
CASSSSEGAYNEQFF
TGTGCCAGCAGCTCAAGCGAGGGCGCCTACAATGAGCAGTTCTTC
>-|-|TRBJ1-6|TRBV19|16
CASSILSGGYNSPLHF
TGTGCCAGTAGTATACTCTCCGGGGGTTATAATTCACCCCTCCACTTT
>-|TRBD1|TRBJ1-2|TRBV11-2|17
CASSRARTGKANYGYTF
TGTGCCAGCAGCCGGGCACGGACAGGAAAAGCTAACTATGGCTACACCTTC
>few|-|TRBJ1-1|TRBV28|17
CASSSVARVDRNTEAFF
TGTGCCAGCAGTTCCGTAGCCAGGGTGGATAGGAACACTGAAGCTTTCTTT
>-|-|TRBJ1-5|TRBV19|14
CASKSGGINQPQHF
TGTGCCAGTAAATCGGGGGGTATCAATCAGCCCCAGCATTTT
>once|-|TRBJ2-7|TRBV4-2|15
CASSQSRELLHEQYF
TGTGCCAGCAGCCAATCTCGGGAGCTTCTCCACGAGCAGTACTTC
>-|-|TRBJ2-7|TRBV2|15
CASSRTGRGSYEQYF
TGTGCCAGCAGTAGGACAGGGAGGGGATCCTACGAGCAGTACTTC
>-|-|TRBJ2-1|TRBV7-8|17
CASSFIMDGLGRNEQFF
TGTGCCAGCAGCTTTATCATGGACGGACTCGGCCGGAATGAGCAGTTCTTC
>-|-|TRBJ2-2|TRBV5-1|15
CASSWGDRNTGELFF
TGCGCCAGCAGCTGGGGGGACAGGAACACCGGGGAGCTGTTTTTT
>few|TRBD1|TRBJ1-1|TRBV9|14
CASSVEGTVTEAFF
TGTGCCAGCAGCGTAGAGGGGACAGTCACTGAAGCTTTCTTT
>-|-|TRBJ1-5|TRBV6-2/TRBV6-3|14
CASSIGYDNQPQHF
TGTGCCAGCAGCATCGGGTACGATAATCAGCCCCAGCATTTT
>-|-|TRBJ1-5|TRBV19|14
CASSWSGDHQPQHF
TGTGCCAGTAGTTGGTCAGGGGACCATCAGCCCCAGCATTTT
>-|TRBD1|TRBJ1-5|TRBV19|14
CASSMGQLNQPQHF
TGTGCCAGTAGTATGGGACAGCTCAATCAGCCCCAGCATTTT
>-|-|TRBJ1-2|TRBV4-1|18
CASSREGGAKSANYGYTF
TGCGCCAGCAGCCGGGAAGGCGGGGCGAAGTCCGCTAACTATGGCTACACCTTC
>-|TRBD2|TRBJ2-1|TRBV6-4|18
CASSSLGGLADPGNEQFF
TGTGCCAGCAGTTCCCTCGGGGGACTAGCGGACCCGGGGAATGAGCAGTTCTTC
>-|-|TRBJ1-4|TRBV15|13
CAVTGSKNEKLFF
TGTGCCGTGACCGGGTCTAAAAATGAAAAACTGTTTTTT
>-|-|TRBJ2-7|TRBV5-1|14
CASSLVVGAGEQYF
TGCGCCAGCAGCTTGGTCGTGGGCGCGGGCGAGCAGTACTTC